This TCR beta chain was sequenced during a study of T cell responses to AZD1222 COVID-19 vaccine. Clones were read by immunoSEQ multiplex PCR, and TCRdb kept only the in-frame ones, dropping some. The table records some 130,000 clones, about 90% of them present only once. This CDR3 has 14 residues. The V and J ends lost 0 bases and 6 bases respectively, with 9 bases between them. Germline V gene sequence: CDR1 ENHRY, CDR2 SYGVKD. This rearrangement joins TRBV10-3 to TRBJ2-1; no firm D call. The input for sequencing was peripheral blood, taken on day 0 of AZD1222 vaccination. This TCR came from an adult in good health. CDR3 region: CAISESNVSNEQFF. The DNA for the CDR3 is TGTGCCATCAGTGAGTCGAATGTCAGCAATGAGCAGTTCTTC.